This T cell receptor (beta chain) was obtained from a study of cytomegalovirus exposure and HLA in healthy donors. Study-level points and caveats: An analysis that came later showed most CMV-associated TCR beta chains appearing HLA-restricted. Accurate HLA-A and HLA-B prediction from TCR beta sequences was reported for most subjects. For most TCR beta V segments, an earlier analysis put the productive rate at about 87% or about 30% of the time.

Points on this clone: Its specificity is unknown.

The primer mix had 60 Vbeta and 13 Jbeta primers. Only in-frame clones appear in the TCRdb table, and some are missing; sequencing was by immunoSEQ multiplex PCR. The repertoire holds some 140,000 clones, over 75% seen once, with approximately 4.8% in the top ten. Per the germline V gene, CDR1 is SGHTA and CDR2 is FQGNSA. Trimming cost V 4 bases and J 7 bases, with 20 bases left between them. The CDR3 contains 15 residues. The TCR was taken from a man aged 25 to 40 in good health. The J gene is TRBJ2-7, the V gene TRBV7-2; possible D gene TRBD2, 6 bases. The sample was PBMCs. The CDR3 DNA reads as TGTGCCAGCAGCTCCACCCCTCGACTAGTAGGGGAGCAGTACTTC. Translated, it gives CASSSTPRLVGEQYF.